The 27 T cell receptor beta chains listed next were all sequenced from one sample in a study of blood T cells in healthy people across ages. For the second PCR, which ran for 7 to 11 cycles, a sample-barcoded 5' primer and a J-beta primer mix were used. In TCRdb, the 5' RACE reads were re-called with MiXCR into one record per CDR3 protein. The sample consists of over 1,500,000 distinct CDR3 sequences, roughly 52% of them appearing once. The sample comprised blood. The receptors derive from a woman aged 40 to 49 in good health.

V gene TRBV12-3 or TRBV12-4 combines with J gene TRBJ1-6; 9 bases are a match to TRBD1. The trim removed 5 bases at V and 10 bases at J, leaving 12 bases unmatched. This CDR3 comprises 16 residues. The CDR3 DNA follows: TGTGCCAGCAGTCTCCGGGACAGGGAATTTGGGTCACCCCTCCACTTT. Translation gives CASSLRDREFGSPLHF.

This chain uses TRBV5-6 with TRBJ2-1; D remains unclear. V was cut by 0 bases and J by 12 bases, with 7 bases left in between. Germline V gene data show CDR1 as SGHDT and CDR2 as YYEEEE. The CDR3 runs 11 residues. The DNA for the CDR3 is TGTGCCAGCAGCTTGGGGATTCTGCAGTTCTTC. Its translation is CASSLGILQFF.

This clonotype was counted only a few times. The J gene is TRBJ2-5, the V gene TRBV10-3, with 7 bases matching TRBD1. Trimming cost V 6 bases and J 2 bases; bases outside gene matches: 3. This CDR3 contains 13 residues. CDR1 is ENHRY, CDR2 SYGVKD, per germline. CDR3 DNA sequence: TGTGCCATCAGCCGCAGGGGGCAAGAGACCCAGTACTTC. As protein: CAISRRGQETQYF.

The V and J genes are TRBV12-3 or TRBV12-4 and TRBJ2-7, with a possible D match to TRBD2 (5 bases). This CDR3 spans 14 amino acids. Trimming shortened V by 5 bases and J by 7 bases, and 18 bases separated the two germline ends. Here the CDR3 DNA reads TGTGCCAGCAGTCCCACGGGGTTCTACAATGAGCAGTACTTC. This sequence encodes CASSPTGFYNEQYF.

This chain connects TRBV29-1 to TRBJ2-7, with unresolved D. The V gene lost 6 bases and the J gene lost 0 bases, with 15 bases spanning the gap. CDR3 length equals 14 residues. Germline CDR1 reads SQVTM; CDR2 reads ANQGSEA. The CDR3 nucleotides read TGCAGCGTGGCATTTATCAGCCTCTCCTACGAGCAGTACTTC. Translating it yields CSVAFISLSYEQYF.

This clonotype was counted between two and nine times. The chain is built from TRBV7-2 and TRBJ1-1, with D maybe TRBD1 (6 bases). The CDR3 is made up of 13 amino acids. Looked up from germline, CDR1 is SGHTA and CDR2 is FQGNSA. Trimming took 7 bases from V and 7 from J, leaving 16 bases between them. The CDR3 DNA follows: TGTGCCAGCATTTATACGGGGGCTAGTGAAGCTTTCTTT. It specifies CASIYTGASEAFF.

The table lists this clonotype with a few counts. V and J are TRBV12-3 or TRBV12-4 and TRBJ2-3; D is unclear. This CDR3 is 15 amino acids long. Between the trimmed V and J ends, which lost 6 bases and 1 base, there was a span of 14 bases. Here the CDR3 reads CASSSPNTRTDTQYF. The CDR3 DNA sequence: TGTGCCAGCAGCTCTCCCAATACTCGCACAGATACGCAGTATTTT.

CDR3 in amino acids: CASSYFRGSEAFF. The CDR3 DNA follows: TGTGCCAGCAGTTACTTCAGGGGAAGTGAAGCTTTCTTT. The gene calls are TRBV6-5 and TRBJ1-1; D might be TRBD1 (6 bases). The CDR3 is made up of 13 amino acids. Germline CDR1 is MNHEY and CDR2 is SVGAGI. V lost 1 base, J lost 7 bases, and 10 bases lay in between.

This clonotype was observed a few times. This chain joins TRBV29-1 and TRBJ2-7; the D gene is possibly TRBD2 (6 bases). Germline CDR1 SQVTM, CDR2 ANQGSEA. The CDR3 has 13 amino acids. Trimming cost V 4 bases and J 0 bases, with 10 bases left between them. CDR3 in amino acids: CSVVTGDSYEQYF. In nucleotides, the CDR3 is TGCAGCGTTGTCACGGGGGACTCCTACGAGCAGTACTTC.

The chain has TRBV6-2 or TRBV6-3 and TRBJ2-6, with 10 bases lining up with TRBD1. J gave up 5 bases and V 2 bases, and 12 bases lay outside the gene matches. Germline V CDR1 and CDR2: MNHEY, SVGEGT. This CDR3 has 19 amino acids. The CDR3 here is CASSYETGTGVLRANVLTF. CDR3 in DNA: TGTGCCAGCAGTTACGAAACCGGGACAGGGGTCCTCCGGGCCAACGTCCTGACTTTC.

In this sample, this clonotype turned up a few times. The V gene is TRBV29-1, the J gene TRBJ2-1, with 10 bases identical to TRBD1. The CDR3 runs 14 residues. In germline, CDR1 is SQVTM, CDR2 ANQGSEA. With 6 bases clipped from V and 4 bases from J, the junction kept 6 bases outside the gene matches. The CDR3 nucleotides read TGCAGCGTAGCCGGGACAGGGGTATACAATGAGCAGTTCTTC. Translated: CSVAGTGVYNEQFF.

This clonotype was counted a few times. The rearrangement links TRBV5-1 to TRBJ2-1, with 8 bases matching TRBD2. The CDR3 length is 17 residues. The V segment lost 0 bases and the J segment 5 bases; nucleotides outside the gene matches: 10. Per the germline V gene, CDR1 is SGHRS and CDR2 is YFSETQ. This chain's CDR3 is CASSLGIGSGAHNEQFF. The CDR3 DNA follows: TGCGCCAGCAGCTTGGGGATCGGTAGCGGGGCGCACAATGAGCAGTTCTTC. Full variable domain (rest looked up from reference TRBV5-1 and TRBJ2-1): KAGVTQTPRYLIKTRGQQVTLSCSPISGHRSVSWYQQTPGQGLQFLFEYFSETQRNKGNFPGRFSGRQFSNSRSEMNVSTLELGDSALYLCASSLGIGSGAHNEQFFGPGTRLTVL.

In DNA, the CDR3 is TGCGCCAGCAGCTTTGACAGGGTTAATCCGGATACGCAGTATTTT. Translation gives CASSFDRVNPDTQYF. V gene TRBV5-1 combines with J gene TRBJ2-3; 7 bases agree with TRBD1. Trimming removed 2 bases from V and 6 bases from J; junction bases left unmatched: 9. Germline CDR1 SGHRS, CDR2 YFSETQ. The CDR3 covers 15 residues.

The J gene is TRBJ1-2, the V gene TRBV20-1; possible D gene TRBD1, 6 bases. The CDR3 runs 13 residues. V was trimmed by 3 bases and J by 3 bases, leaving 11 bases between them. From germline, CDR1 is DFQATT and CDR2 SNEGSKA (reference sequence). The CDR3 DNA reads as TGCAGTGCTAGGGGGAACAGGGACTATGGCTACACCTTC. Protein: CSARGNRDYGYTF.

This chain connects TRBV7-2 to TRBJ2-7; 11 bases are a match to TRBD2. The V segment lost 0 bases and the J segment 3 bases; nucleotides outside the gene matches: 10. From germline, CDR1 is SGHTA and CDR2 FQGNSA. The CDR3 consists of 18 residues. CDR3 in amino acids: CASSLAPSGGPNHYEQYF. In DNA form, the CDR3 reads TGTGCCAGCAGCTTAGCGCCTAGCGGGGGGCCCAACCACTACGAGCAGTACTTC. Based on the CDR3 plus reference TRBV7-2 and TRBJ2-7, the full variable domain is GAGVSQSPSNKVTEKGKDVELRCDPISGHTALYWYRQSLGQGLEFLIYFQGNSAPDKSGLPSDRFSAERTGGSVSTLTIQRTQQEDSAVYLCASSLAPSGGPNHYEQYFGPGTRLTVT.

V usage is TRBV7-9 and J usage is TRBJ2-4; no clear D. Looked up from germline, CDR1 is SEHNR and CDR2 is FQNEAQ (reference sequence). The CDR3 is made up of 15 amino acids. V lost 6 bases and J 5 bases, leaving 17 bases between the germline ends. The CDR3 bases are TGTGCCAGCAGTTTTGGCCGGCAGGATCAAAACATTCAGTACTTC. It encodes CASSFGRQDQNIQYF.

This clonotype was seen only a few times. In nucleotides, the CDR3 is TGCAGTGCTAGTACGGGCCCCATGGGGGATACGCAGTATTTT. Translating gives CSASTGPMGDTQYF. The V gene is TRBV20-1, the J gene TRBJ2-3; no firm D call. The CDR3 length is 14 residues. Per germline, CDR1 DFQATT and CDR2 SNEGSKA (reference sequence). V was shortened by 3 bases and J by 6 bases, with 16 bases between the two germline ends.

V usage is TRBV18 and J usage is TRBJ2-7; 7 bases line up with TRBD1. The CDR3 covers 12 residues. V trimming: 4 bases; J trimming: 10 bases; junction bases outside the gene matches: 7. The V gene's germline CDR1 is KGHSH and CDR2 LQKENI. The CDR3: CASSHEQGNQYF. CDR3 coding DNA: TGTGCCAGCTCACACGAACAGGGGAACCAGTACTTC.

The chain uses TRBV5-6 and TRBJ2-5; TRBD1 matches at 7 bases. The CDR3 length is 14 residues. The germline V gene has CDR1 SGHDT and CDR2 YYEEEE. Trimming took 4 bases from V and 11 from J; bases not matched to a gene: 14. CDR3 in DNA: TGTGCCAGCAGCACGTCGACAGGGTTTGGTGAGCAGTACTTC. Its protein product is CASSTSTGFGEQYF.

This rearrangement joins TRBV5-5 to TRBJ2-5; D is unresolved. The J call may be incorrect, as the DNA end agrees better with TRBJ2-7. The germline V gene encodes CDR1 SGHKS and CDR2 YYEKEE (reference sequence). There are 14 residues in the CDR3. CDR3 loop: CASSLVSVDYEQYF. CDR3 nucleotides: TGTGCCAGCAGCTTGGTATCTGTAGATTACGAGCAGTACTTC.

The J gene is TRBJ1-4, the V gene TRBV28; 9 bases line up with TRBD1. Unmatched junction bases numbered 4, after V lost 5 bases and J lost 3 bases. This CDR3 comprises 15 residues. Looked up from germline, CDR1 is MDHEN and CDR2 is SYDVKM. The chain's CDR3 is CASSNRGPPNEKLFF. CDR3 bases: TGTGCCAGCAGTAACAGGGGGCCGCCTAATGAAAAACTGTTTTTT.

The chain combines TRBV10-1 with TRBJ1-2; D is perhaps TRBD1 (5 bases). V gave up 0 bases and J gave up 5 bases, with 16 bases separating them. Germline V gene sequence: CDR1 WNHNN, CDR2 SYGVQD (reference sequence). The CDR3 has 16 residues. CDR3 nucleotide sequence: TGCGCCAGCAGTGAGTCCAACAGGCCTCCGTCTTATGGCTACACCTTC. It codes for CASSESNRPPSYGYTF.

This chain links TRBV5-1 with TRBJ2-7; TRBD1 aligns across 8 bases. The closer fit of TRBJ2-5 to the DNA end suggests the J call may be wrong. CDR1 is SGHRS, CDR2 YFSETQ, per germline. The CDR3 loop spans 14 amino acids. The CDR3 loop reads CASSQKTGVETQYF. For the CDR3, the DNA is TGCGCCAGCAGTCAAAAGACAGGGGTGGAGACCCAGTACTTC.

This clonotype showed up just a few times. The chain couples TRBV11-2 to TRBJ1-5; a possible D gene is TRBD1 (5 bases). The V gene lost 5 bases and the J gene lost 7 bases, with 12 bases spanning the gap. Germline assignment: CDR1 SGHAT and CDR2 FQNNGV. The CDR3 runs to 13 residues. The CDR3 nucleotides are TGTGCCAGCAGCCAGGACAATCTGCAGCCCCAGCATTTT. Amino acids: CASSQDNLQPQHF.

The chain joins TRBV7-3 to TRBJ2-5; the D call may be TRBD1 or TRBD2 (6 bases each). Germline CDR1 and CDR2: SGHTA and FQGTGA. The CDR3 loop spans 14 amino acids. Trimming stripped 5 bases from V and 5 bases from J, with 15 bases between. CDR3 sequence reads: CASSPGGNFETQYF. The CDR3 bases are TGTGCCAGCAGCCCCGGGGGCAACTTTGAGACCCAGTACTTC.

The chain joins TRBV6-5 to TRBJ1-2; the match to TRBD1 covers 8 bases. Germline V gene data show CDR1 as MNHEY and CDR2 as SVGAGI. The V and J ends lost 6 bases and 6 bases, in that order; junction bases with no gene match: 6. The CDR3 is made up of 13 amino acids. The chain's CDR3 is CASRDREFDGYTF. The CDR3 nucleotides read TGTGCCAGCAGGGACAGGGAGTTTGATGGCTACACCTTC.

The rearrangement links TRBV7-2 to TRBJ2-3, with D unresolved. CDR1 is SGHTA, CDR2 FQGNSA, per germline. The CDR3 totals 12 residues. V was pared by 1 base and J by 10 bases, with 9 bases between. In nucleotides, the CDR3 is TGTGCCAGCAGCTTAGACGTGTTGCCGCAGTATTTT. Amino acids: CASSLDVLPQYF.